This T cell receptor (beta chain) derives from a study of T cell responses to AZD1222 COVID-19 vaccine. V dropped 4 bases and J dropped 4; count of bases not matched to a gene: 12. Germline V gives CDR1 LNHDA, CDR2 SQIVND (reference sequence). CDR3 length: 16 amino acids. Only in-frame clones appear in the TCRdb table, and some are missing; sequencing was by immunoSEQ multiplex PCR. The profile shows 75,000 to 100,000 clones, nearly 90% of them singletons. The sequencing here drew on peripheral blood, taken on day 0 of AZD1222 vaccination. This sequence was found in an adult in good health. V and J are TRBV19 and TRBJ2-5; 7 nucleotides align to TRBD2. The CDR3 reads CASSKVASGELETQYF. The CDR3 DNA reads TGTGCCAGTAGTAAAGTCGCTAGCGGAGAACTAGAGACCCAGTACTTC. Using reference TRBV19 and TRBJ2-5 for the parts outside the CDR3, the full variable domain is DGGITQSPKYLFRKEGQNVTLSCEQNLNHDAMYWYRQDPGQGLRLIYYSQIVNDFQKGDIAEGYSVSREKKESFPLTVTSAQKNPTAFYLCASSKVASGELETQYFGPGTRLLVL.